The rows below give T cell receptor beta chains drawn from one sample of a study of T cells during gluten challenge in celiac disease. A single record per CDR3 protein comes from TCRdb applying MiXCR to the single-cell sequencing reads. Of about 180 distinct CDR3 sequences listed, roughly two fifths are singletons. The starting material was gluten-specific CD4+ T cells sorted from the duodenum using tetramers, obtained at baseline or on day 14 of gluten challenge (not recorded which). The source is a male donor with celiac disease. CDR3s include the opening cysteine and the closing phenylalanine or tryptophan. D genes are given only for firm matches.

d_gene,j_gene,v_gene,CDR3nt,CDR3aa
TRBD1,TRBJ1-6,TRBV4-3,TGCGCCAGCAGCCTGGGACAGGCAACACCCCTCCACTTT,CASSLGQATPLHF
.,TRBJ1-2,TRBV19,TGTGCCAGTAGTATCTCCTGGCAGGGTCGTTCCGGAGGCTACACCTTC,CASSISWQGRSGGYTF